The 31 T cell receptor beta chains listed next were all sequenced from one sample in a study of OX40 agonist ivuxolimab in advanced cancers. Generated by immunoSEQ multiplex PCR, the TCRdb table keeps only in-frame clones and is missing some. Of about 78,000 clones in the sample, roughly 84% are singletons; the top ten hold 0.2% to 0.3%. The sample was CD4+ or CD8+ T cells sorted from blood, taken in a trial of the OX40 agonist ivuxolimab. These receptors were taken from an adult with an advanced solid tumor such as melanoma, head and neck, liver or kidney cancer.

This CDR3 reads CASSVGRGGAYNEQFF. In DNA, the CDR3 is TGTGCCAGCAGCGTAGGAAGGGGAGGAGCCTACAATGAGCAGTTCTTC. V usage is TRBV9 and J usage is TRBJ2-1; perhaps TRBD2 as D (6 bases). The germline V gene encodes CDR1 SGDLS and CDR2 YYNGEE. V lost 0 bases, J lost 2 bases, and 12 bases lay in between. CDR3 length: 16 amino acids.

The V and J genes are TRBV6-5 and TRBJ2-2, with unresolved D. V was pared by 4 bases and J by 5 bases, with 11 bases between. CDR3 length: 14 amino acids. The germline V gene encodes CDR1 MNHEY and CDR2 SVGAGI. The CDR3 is CASSLGPWTGELFF. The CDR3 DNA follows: TGTGCCAGCAGTTTGGGCCCGTGGACCGGGGAGCTGTTTTTT.

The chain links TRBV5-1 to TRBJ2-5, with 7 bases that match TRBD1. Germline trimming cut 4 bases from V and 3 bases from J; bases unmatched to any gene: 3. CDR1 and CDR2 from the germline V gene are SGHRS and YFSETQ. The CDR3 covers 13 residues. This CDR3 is CASSGGQKETQYF. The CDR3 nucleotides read TGCGCCAGCAGCGGGGGACAGAAAGAGACCCAGTACTTC.

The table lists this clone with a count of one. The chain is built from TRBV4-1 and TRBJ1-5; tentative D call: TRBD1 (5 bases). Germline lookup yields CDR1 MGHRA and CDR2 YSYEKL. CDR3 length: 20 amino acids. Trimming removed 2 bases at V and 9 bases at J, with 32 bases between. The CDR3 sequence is CASSQNPPGRPSGTGRPQHF. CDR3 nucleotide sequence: TGCGCCAGCAGCCAAAATCCCCCAGGACGGCCCTCGGGGACGGGAAGGCCCCAGCATTTT.

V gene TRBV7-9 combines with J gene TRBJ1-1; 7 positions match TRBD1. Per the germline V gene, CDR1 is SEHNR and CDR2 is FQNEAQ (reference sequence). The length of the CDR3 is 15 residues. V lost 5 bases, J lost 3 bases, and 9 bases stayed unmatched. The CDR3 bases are TGTGCCAGCAGCGAACGACAGGGCGGGGACACTGAAGCTTTCTTT. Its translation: CASSERQGGDTEAFF.

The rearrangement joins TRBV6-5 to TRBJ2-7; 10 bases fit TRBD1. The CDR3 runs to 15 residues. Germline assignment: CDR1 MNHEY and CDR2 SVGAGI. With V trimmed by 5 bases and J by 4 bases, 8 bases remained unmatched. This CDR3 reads CASSGWDRGKYEQYF. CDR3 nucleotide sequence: TGTGCCAGCAGTGGCTGGGACAGGGGTAAGTACGAGCAGTACTTC.

CDR3 bases: TGTGCCAGTAGTATAGGGGGCTTTAGTGGTGAGCAGTTCTTC. Translating it yields CASSIGGFSGEQFF. This chain connects TRBV19 to TRBJ2-1, with D perhaps matching TRBD1 (5 bases). The CDR3 has 14 amino acids. The germline V gene encodes CDR1 LNHDA and CDR2 SQIVND (reference sequence). The V end lost 1 base, the J end lost 9 bases, and 13 bases lay between the germline ends.

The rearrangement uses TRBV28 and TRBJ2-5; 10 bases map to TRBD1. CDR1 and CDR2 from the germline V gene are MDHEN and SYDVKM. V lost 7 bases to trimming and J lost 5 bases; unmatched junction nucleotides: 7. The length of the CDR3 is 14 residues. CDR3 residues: CASKLGQGVETQYF. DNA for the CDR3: TGTGCCAGCAAGCTAGGACAGGGGGTGGAGACCCAGTACTTC.

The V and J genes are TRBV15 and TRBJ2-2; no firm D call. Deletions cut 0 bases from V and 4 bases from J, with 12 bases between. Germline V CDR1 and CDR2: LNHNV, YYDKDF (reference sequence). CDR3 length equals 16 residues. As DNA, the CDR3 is TGTGCCACCAGCAGAGATAAGGCTACCCTCACCGGGGAGCTGTTTTTT. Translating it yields CATSRDKATLTGELFF.

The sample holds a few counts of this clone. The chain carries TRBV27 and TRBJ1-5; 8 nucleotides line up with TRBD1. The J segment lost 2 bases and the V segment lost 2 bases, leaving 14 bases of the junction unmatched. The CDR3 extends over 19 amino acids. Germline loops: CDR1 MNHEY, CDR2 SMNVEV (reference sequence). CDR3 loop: CASSLMGGRGLGGNQPQHF. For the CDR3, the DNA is TGTGCCAGCAGTTTAATGGGTGGCAGGGGGCTTGGCGGCAATCAGCCCCAGCATTTT.

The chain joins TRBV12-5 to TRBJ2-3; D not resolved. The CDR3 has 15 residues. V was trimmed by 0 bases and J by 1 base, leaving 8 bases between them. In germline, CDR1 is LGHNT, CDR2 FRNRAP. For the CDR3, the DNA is TGTGCTAGTGGTTTGGTACGTGGGGGCACAGATACGCAGTATTTT. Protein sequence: CASGLVRGGTDTQYF.

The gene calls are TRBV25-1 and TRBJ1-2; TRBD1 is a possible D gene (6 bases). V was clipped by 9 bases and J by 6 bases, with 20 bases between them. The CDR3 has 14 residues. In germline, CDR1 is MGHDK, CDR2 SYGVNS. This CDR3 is CASCPGGRWDGYTF. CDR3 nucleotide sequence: TGTGCCAGTTGTCCCGGGGGGCGCTGGGATGGCTACACCTTC.

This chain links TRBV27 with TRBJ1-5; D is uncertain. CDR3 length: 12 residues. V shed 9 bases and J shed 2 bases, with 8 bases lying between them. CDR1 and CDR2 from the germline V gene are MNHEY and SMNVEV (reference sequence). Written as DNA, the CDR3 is TGTGCCAGTCGTCAGGGCAATCAGCCCCAGCATTTT. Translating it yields CASRQGNQPQHF.

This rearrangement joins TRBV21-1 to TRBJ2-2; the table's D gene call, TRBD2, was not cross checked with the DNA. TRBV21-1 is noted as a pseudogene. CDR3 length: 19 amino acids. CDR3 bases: TGTGCCAGCAGCAAAGTTCAGTCTAGCGGGAGGGCCGGCACCGGGGAGCTGTTTTTT. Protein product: CASSKVQSSGRAGTGELFF.

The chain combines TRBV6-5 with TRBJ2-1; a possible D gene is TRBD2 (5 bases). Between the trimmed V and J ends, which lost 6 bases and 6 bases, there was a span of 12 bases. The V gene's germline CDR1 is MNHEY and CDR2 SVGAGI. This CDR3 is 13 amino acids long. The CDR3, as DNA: TGTGCCAGCAGGATACTAGGGAGCAATGAGCAGTTCTTC. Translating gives CASRILGSNEQFF.

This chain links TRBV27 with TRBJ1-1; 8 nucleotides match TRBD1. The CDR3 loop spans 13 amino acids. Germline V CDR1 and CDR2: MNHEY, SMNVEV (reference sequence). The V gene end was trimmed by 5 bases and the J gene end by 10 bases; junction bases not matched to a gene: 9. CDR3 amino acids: CASSIRTGTLAFF. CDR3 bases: TGTGCCAGCAGTATTAGGACAGGGACATTAGCTTTCTTT.

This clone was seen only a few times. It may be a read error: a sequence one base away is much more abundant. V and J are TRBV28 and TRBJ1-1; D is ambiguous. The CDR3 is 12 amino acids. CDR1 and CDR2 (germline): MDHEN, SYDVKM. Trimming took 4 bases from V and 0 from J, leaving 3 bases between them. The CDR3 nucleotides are TGTGCCAGCAGTTCAGTGAACACTGAAGCTTTCTTT. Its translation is CASSSVNTEAFF.

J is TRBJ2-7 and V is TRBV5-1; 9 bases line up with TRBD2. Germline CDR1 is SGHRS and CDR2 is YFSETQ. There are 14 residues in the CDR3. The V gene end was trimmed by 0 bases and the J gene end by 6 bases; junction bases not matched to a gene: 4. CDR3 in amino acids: CASSLDAGGREQYF. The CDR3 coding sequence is TGCGCCAGCAGCTTGGATGCGGGAGGGCGCGAGCAGTACTTC.

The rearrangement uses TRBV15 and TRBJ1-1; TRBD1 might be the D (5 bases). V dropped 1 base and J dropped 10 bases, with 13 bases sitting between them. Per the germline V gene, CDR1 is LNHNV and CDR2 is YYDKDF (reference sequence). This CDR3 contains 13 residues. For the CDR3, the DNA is TGTGCCACCAGCAGAGTAGGGGAGTTAAGAGCTTTCTTT. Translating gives CATSRVGELRAFF. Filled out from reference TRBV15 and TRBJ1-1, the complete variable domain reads DAMVIQNPRYQVTQFGKPVTLSCSQTLNHNVMYWYQQKSSQAPKLLFHYYDKDFNNEADTPDNFQSRRPNTSFCFLDIRSPGLGDTAMYLCATSRVGELRAFFGQGTRLTVV.

For the CDR3, the DNA is TGTGCCAGCAACTGGGACAGGCCTAATGAAAAACTGTTTTTT. It codes for CASNWDRPNEKLFF. This chain links TRBV2 with TRBJ1-4; 8 bases agree with TRBD1. Looked up from germline, CDR1 is SNHLY and CDR2 is FYNNEI. CDR3 length: 14 residues. The V and J ends lost 7 bases and 3 bases, in that order; junction bases with no gene match: 4.

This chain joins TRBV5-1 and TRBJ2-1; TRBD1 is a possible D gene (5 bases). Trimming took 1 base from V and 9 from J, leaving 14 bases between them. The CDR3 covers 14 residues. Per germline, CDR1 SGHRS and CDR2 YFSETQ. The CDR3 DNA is TGCGCCAGCAGCTTGTCCACAGGCCGAATTGAGCAGTTCTTC. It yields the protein CASSLSTGRIEQFF.

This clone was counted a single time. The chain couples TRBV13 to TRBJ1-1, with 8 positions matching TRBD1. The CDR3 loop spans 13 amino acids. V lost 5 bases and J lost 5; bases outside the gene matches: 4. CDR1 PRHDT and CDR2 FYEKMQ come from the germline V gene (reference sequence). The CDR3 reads CASSQTGVTEAFF. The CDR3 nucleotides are TGTGCCAGCAGCCAGACAGGGGTAACTGAAGCTTTCTTT.

The CDR3 coding sequence is TGCAGCGTTAAATTTCAGGAGGCAGCAACCCGCCTCCGGGCAACTAATGAAAAACTGTTTTTT. The encoded protein is CSVKFQEAATRLRATNEKLFF. V is TRBV29-1 and J is TRBJ1-4; D unclear. Germline V gene sequence: CDR1 SQVTM, CDR2 ANQGSEA. Trimming stripped 5 bases from V and 0 bases from J, with 31 bases between. This CDR3 region has 21 residues.

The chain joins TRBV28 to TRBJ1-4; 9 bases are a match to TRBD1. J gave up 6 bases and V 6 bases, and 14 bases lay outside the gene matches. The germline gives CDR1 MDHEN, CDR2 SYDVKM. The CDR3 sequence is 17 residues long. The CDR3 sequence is CASRRRSPGQGDEKLFF. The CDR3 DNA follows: TGTGCCAGCAGACGTAGAAGCCCGGGACAGGGTGATGAAAAACTGTTTTTT.

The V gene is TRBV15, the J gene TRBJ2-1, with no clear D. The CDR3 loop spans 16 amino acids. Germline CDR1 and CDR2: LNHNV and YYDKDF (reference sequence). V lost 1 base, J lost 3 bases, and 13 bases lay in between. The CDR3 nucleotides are TGTGCCACCAGCAGAGGAGGCGAGGTGAACTACAATGAGCAGTTCTTC. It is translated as CATSRGGEVNYNEQFF.

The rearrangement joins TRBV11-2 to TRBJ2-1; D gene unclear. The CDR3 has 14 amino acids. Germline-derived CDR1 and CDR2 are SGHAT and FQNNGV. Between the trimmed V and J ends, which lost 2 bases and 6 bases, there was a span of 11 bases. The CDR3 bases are TGTGCCAGCAGCTTAAATCATGGGCCCAATGAGCAGTTCTTC. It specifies CASSLNHGPNEQFF.

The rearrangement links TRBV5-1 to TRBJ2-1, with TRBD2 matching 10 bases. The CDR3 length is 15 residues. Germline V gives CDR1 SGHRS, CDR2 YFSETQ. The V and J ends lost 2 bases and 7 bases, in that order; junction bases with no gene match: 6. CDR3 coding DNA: TGCGCCAGCAGCTTTTTAGCGGGAGGAGGGAATGAGCAGTTCTTC. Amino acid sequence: CASSFLAGGGNEQFF. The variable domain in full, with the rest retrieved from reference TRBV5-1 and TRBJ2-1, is KAGVTQTPRYLIKTRGQQVTLSCSPISGHRSVSWYQQTPGQGLQFLFEYFSETQRNKGNFPGRFSGRQFSNSRSEMNVSTLELGDSALYLCASSFLAGGGNEQFFGPGTRLTVL.

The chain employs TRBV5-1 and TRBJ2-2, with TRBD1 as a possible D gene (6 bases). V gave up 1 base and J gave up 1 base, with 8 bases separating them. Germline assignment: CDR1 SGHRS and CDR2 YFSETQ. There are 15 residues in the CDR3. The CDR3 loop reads CASSLTGRNTGELFF. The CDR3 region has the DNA TGCGCCAGCAGCTTGACAGGGCGGAACACCGGGGAGCTGTTTTTT. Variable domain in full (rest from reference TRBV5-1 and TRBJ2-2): KAGVTQTPRYLIKTRGQQVTLSCSPISGHRSVSWYQQTPGQGLQFLFEYFSETQRNKGNFPGRFSGRQFSNSRSEMNVSTLELGDSALYLCASSLTGRNTGELFFGEGSRLTVL.

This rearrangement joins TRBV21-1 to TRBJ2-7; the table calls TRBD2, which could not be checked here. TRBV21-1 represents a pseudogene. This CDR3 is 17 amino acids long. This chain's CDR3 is CASSGDEGRGKVYEQYF. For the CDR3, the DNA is TGTGCCAGCAGCGGAGACGAGGGGAGGGGGAAGGTTTACGAGCAGTACTTC.

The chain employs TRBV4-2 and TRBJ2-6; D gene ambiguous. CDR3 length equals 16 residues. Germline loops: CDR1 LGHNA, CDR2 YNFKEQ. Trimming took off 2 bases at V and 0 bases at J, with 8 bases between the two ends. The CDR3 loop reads CASSQYASSGANVLTF. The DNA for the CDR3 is TGTGCCAGCAGCCAATATGCGAGCTCTGGGGCCAACGTCCTGACTTTC.

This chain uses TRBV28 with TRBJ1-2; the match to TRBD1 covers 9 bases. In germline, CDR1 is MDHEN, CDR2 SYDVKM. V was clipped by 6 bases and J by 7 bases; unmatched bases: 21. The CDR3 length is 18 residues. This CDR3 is CASSGAGTGPSSARGYTF. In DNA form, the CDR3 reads TGTGCCAGCAGCGGAGCCGGGACAGGGCCCTCGTCCGCGCGTGGCTACACCTTC.